This TCR beta chain was identified in a study of blood T cell repertoires in COVID-19. For the study at large: Sites across the United States, Italy and Spain contributed samples from acute and convalescent COVID-19.

V lost 3 bases and J 5 bases, leaving 7 bases between the germline ends. Germline V gives CDR1 MNHEY, CDR2 SVGEGT. This CDR3 spans 12 amino acids. The method was immunoSEQ multiplex PCR; TCRdb's version includes in-frame clones alone and lacks a portion of them. The repertoire consists of over 200,000 clones, with roughly four fifths occurring once and the leading ten covering roughly 7.6%. V gene TRBV6-2 or TRBV6-3 combines with J gene TRBJ1-2, with D hard to call. The receptor was derived from a woman aged 80 or older with COVID-19, enrolled during active disease. Sequenced material: peripheral blood. In DNA, the CDR3 is TGTGCCAGCAGTTATTCCCATTATGGCTACACCTTC. Its translation is CASSYSHYGYTF.